This is a list of T cell receptor beta chains from one sample in a study of cytomegalovirus exposure and HLA in healthy donors. Clones were sequenced by immunoSEQ multiplex PCR, and TCRdb holds only the in-frame ones, with some missing. The repertoire holds more than 150,000 clones, with over 65% as singletons. Sample: PBMCs. These receptors came from a woman between 45 and 65 years old in good health and CMV-seropositive. Each CDR3 is given with its conserved first and last residue. The D gene is left open where the match is weak. Size is stated for part of the rows, as once, few or many counts, or as a class when the clone is expanded.

>TRBJ2-3|-|TRBD2|TRBV7-2
TGTGCCAGTGCCGAGGGCGGGGGGCGTACTAGCACAGATACGCAGTATTTT
CASAEGGGRTSTDTQYF
>TRBJ2-2|once|TRBD2|TRBV19
TGTGCCAGTAGTCCTAGCGGGGGGGATACCGGGGAGCTGTTTTTT
CASSPSGGDTGELFF
>TRBJ1-1|-|-|TRBV15
TGTGCCACCAGCAGCCGGGACTCCAGGGACACTGAAGCTTTCTTT
CATSSRDSRDTEAFF
>TRBJ2-5|-|-|TRBV25-1
TGTGCCAGCAGTGGCATCGGGACAGCGGGCGGTGGGGAGACCCAGTACTTC
CASSGIGTAGGGETQYF
>TRBJ2-7|-|-|TRBV5-1
TGCGCCAGCAGCCCCGAACAGGGTAGCTACGAGCAGTACTTC
CASSPEQGSYEQYF
>TRBJ2-2|-|TRBD1|TRBV5-1
TGCGCCAGCTCCATAGGGACAGGGACCGGGGAGCTGTTTTTT
CASSIGTGTGELFF
>TRBJ2-2|-|-|TRBV5-6
TGTGCCAGCAGCACCCAGGGGAAGGGCACCGGGGAGCTGTTTTTT
CASSTQGKGTGELFF
>TRBJ2-3|-|-|TRBV2
TGTGCCAGCTCCGGGGGGGACAGAGACACAGATACGCAGTATTTT
CASSGGDRDTDTQYF
>TRBJ2-1|-|-|TRBV15
TGTGCCACCGGGCAGTGGCTGAGTTATAATGAGCAGTTCTTC
CATGQWLSYNEQFF
>TRBJ1-1|-|-|TRBV18
TGTGCCAGCTCACCGTTACAGGCCCTCCCTGAAGCTTTCTTT
CASSPLQALPEAFF
>TRBJ2-3|-|TRBD1|TRBV6-1
TGTGCCAGCTGGACAGGGGGGCTTACAGATACGCAGTATTTT
CASWTGGLTDTQYF
>TRBJ1-5|-|-|TRBV6-5
TGTGCCAGCAGCGAGACATTCAATCAGCCCCAGCATTTT
CASSETFNQPQHF
>TRBJ1-2|-|-|TRBV9
TGTGCCAGCAGCGTAGACCAGGGGAGCTATGGCTACACCTTC
CASSVDQGSYGYTF
>TRBJ1-4|-|TRBD1|TRBV9
TGTGCCAGCAGCCCCTGGACAGGGCTTAATGAAAAACTGTTTTTT
CASSPWTGLNEKLFF
>TRBJ2-2|-|TRBD2|TRBV12-5
TGTGCTAGTGGTTCGGGGGGATTCACCGGGGAGCTGTTTTTT
CASGSGGFTGELFF
>TRBJ2-1|once|TRBD2|TRBV15
TGTGCCACCAGCAGAGTAACATTCGGGGGGGCTGCAAATGAGCAGTTCTTC
CATSRVTFGGAANEQFF
>TRBJ2-1|-|TRBD1|TRBV7-9
TGTGCCAGCAGCTTCGGGACAGGAAGGAATGAGCAGTTCTTC
CASSFGTGRNEQFF
>TRBJ1-2|-|-|TRBV6-6
TGTGCCAGCAGTTACTCCTCGTCGTATGGCTACACCTTC
CASSYSSSYGYTF
>TRBJ1-5|-|TRBD1|TRBV6-5
TGTGCCAGCAGTCCCTCCAGGGGGAATCAGCCCCAGCATTTT
CASSPSRGNQPQHF
>TRBJ2-7|-|TRBD1|TRBV5-6
TGTGCCAGCAGCAGAACAGGGGGCAACGAGCAGTACTTC
CASSRTGGNEQYF
>TRBJ2-3|-|-|TRBV18
TGTGCCAGCTCACCACCAGTGGGGGCCACAGATACGCAGTATTTT
CASSPPVGATDTQYF
>TRBJ1-2|-|TRBD1|TRBV4-2
TGTGCCAGCAGCCCCTTCCCAGGGGGTGGCTATGGCTACACCTTC
CASSPFPGGGYGYTF
>TRBJ2-2|-|TRBD1|TRBV5-1
TGCGCCAGCCAGACAAGGACAGGAACCGGGGAGCTGTTTTTT
CASQTRTGTGELFF
>TRBJ1-5|-|TRBD1|TRBV7-2
TGTGCCAGCAGCTCTCGTCAGGGGGCTAGCAATCAGCCCCAGCATTTT
CASSSRQGASNQPQHF
>TRBJ2-3|-|-|TRBV18
TGTGCCAGCTCACCAGGGCCCACCCATACGCAGTATTTT
CASSPGPTHTQYF
>TRBJ2-6|-|-|TRBV9
TGTGCCAGCAGCGTAGGGACAGCCTCTGGGGCCAACGTCCTGACTTTC
CASSVGTASGANVLTF
>TRBJ2-7|-|-|TRBV10-2
TGCGCCAGCAGTGCGACTTCCTACGAGCAGTACTTC
CASSATSYEQYF
>TRBJ1-5|-|-|TRBV21-1
TGTGCCAGCAGCAAACTGACAGGGGCCCACAATCAGCCCCAGCATTTT
CASSKLTGAHNQPQHF
>TRBJ2-2|-|TRBD2|TRBV5-3
TGTGCCAGAAGCCCCCCAACCGGACTAGCGGGGGGCCGAACCGGGGAGCTGTTTTTT
CARSPPTGLAGGRTGELFF
>TRBJ1-2|-|-|TRBV7-2
TGTGCCAGCAGCGTGAACGACAACAACTATGGCTACACCTTC
CASSVNDNNYGYTF
>TRBJ2-7|-|TRBD1|TRBV29-1
TGCAGCGTTTGGGACAGGGACTACGAGCAGTACTTC
CSVWDRDYEQYF
>TRBJ1-3|-|TRBD1|TRBV10-3
TGTGCCATCAGTAGCGGGACAGGGATCTCTGGAAACACCATATATTTT
CAISSGTGISGNTIYF
>TRBJ2-3|-|-|TRBV5-8
TGTGCCAGCAGCTCCGGGACTCCCGCTAGCACAGATACGCAGTATTTT
CASSSGTPASTDTQYF
>TRBJ2-5|-|TRBD2|TRBV4-1
TGCGCCAGCAGCCACCAGCCCCTTAGCGGGGGATATCAAGAGACCCAGTACTTC
CASSHQPLSGGYQETQYF
>TRBJ2-7|-|-|TRBV18
TGTGCCAGCTCACCGGAAACAGGGACGACCTACGAGCAGTACTTC
CASSPETGTTYEQYF
>TRBJ1-2|-|TRBD1|TRBV10-3
TGTGCCATCAGTGGAAGGACAGGGGCTAACTATGGCTACACCTTC
CAISGRTGANYGYTF
>TRBJ2-3|once|TRBD1|TRBV6-1
TGTGCCAGCCGGGACAGGGGCACAGATACGCAGTATTTT
CASRDRGTDTQYF
>TRBJ2-3|-|TRBD2|TRBV7-3
TGTGCCAGCAGCCCGTCTAGCGGGGGGGCCATGACGCAGTATTTT
CASSPSSGGAMTQYF
>TRBJ2-6|-|-|TRBV27
TGTGCCAGCAGTTCTATAATGTCTGGGGCCAACGTCCTGACTTTC
CASSSIMSGANVLTF
>TRBJ2-6|-|-|TRBV28
TGTGCCAGCAGAGGCAGGGTTCCCTCTGGGGCCAACGTCCTGACTTTC
CASRGRVPSGANVLTF
>TRBJ2-7|once|-|TRBV6-6
TGTGCCAGCAGGAGGAGGGACGAGCAGTACTTC
CASRRRDEQYF
>TRBJ2-7|-|TRBD1|TRBV6-5
TGTGCCAGCAGTTACCGGGACAGGTCCTACGAGCAGTACTTC
CASSYRDRSYEQYF
>TRBJ2-7|once|-|TRBV5-1
TGCGCCAGCAGCTTGGGACAGGCAGGGAACGAGCAGTACTTC
CASSLGQAGNEQYF
>TRBJ2-1|-|TRBD2|TRBV7-3
TGCGCCAGCAGCCAAGGCGGGGGGCTCTACAATGAGCAGTTCTTC
CASSQGGGLYNEQFF
>TRBJ1-2|-|TRBD1|TRBV28
TGTGCCAGCAGCGGACAGGGTGGCTATGGCTACACCTTC
CASSGQGGYGYTF
>TRBJ2-7|-|TRBD2|TRBV15
TGTGCCACCAGCAGAAGTAGCGGGGGGCTATCCTACGAGCAGTACTTC
CATSRSSGGLSYEQYF
>TRBJ2-5|-|-|TRBV4-1
TGCGCCAGCAGCCAAGATCGGCAGGCTCAAGAGACCCAGTACTTC
CASSQDRQAQETQYF
>TRBJ1-1|-|-|TRBV27
TGTGCCAGCAGTTTTAGCCCCCTGGGGAACACTGAAGCTTTCTTT
CASSFSPLGNTEAFF
>TRBJ2-2|-|-|TRBV9
TGTGCCAGCAGCACGGGACAAAGGAACACCGGGGAGCTGTTTTTT
CASSTGQRNTGELFF
>TRBJ2-7|-|-|TRBV6-1
TGTGCCAGCAGTGGCCAAAGGAGCTCCTACGAGCAGTACTTC
CASSGQRSSYEQYF
>TRBJ2-2|-|-|TRBV6-6
TGTGCCAGCAGCGAGGGGACACCGAACACCGGGGAGCTGTTTTTT
CASSEGTPNTGELFF
>TRBJ2-1|-|-|TRBV5-1
TGCGCCAGCACCCCCGGGATGGGCCCCCATGAGCAGTTCTTC
CASTPGMGPHEQFF
>TRBJ2-2|-|TRBD1|TRBV6-5
TGTGCCAGCAACGACAGGGGGGCGAACACCGGGGAGCTGTTTTTT
CASNDRGANTGELFF
>TRBJ2-1|-|-|TRBV20-1
TGCAGTGCTAGAGGAGGCAATGAGCAGTTCTTC
CSARGGNEQFF